The 22 T cell receptor beta chains reported below all come from one sample, sequenced in a study of blood T cell repertoires in COVID-19. TCRdb's copy holds only in-frame clones and misses some; the assay was immunoSEQ multiplex PCR. The sample lists 250,000 to 300,000 clones, about four fifths occurring once. The sequencing input was peripheral blood. These receptors all stem from a woman aged 55-69 years with active or convalescent COVID-19.

The sample holds one count of this clone. One end of the junction varies from germline; a read error may be responsible. The chain couples TRBV19 to TRBJ2-1, with D uncertain. The germline V gene encodes CDR1 LNHDA and CDR2 SQIVND (reference sequence). This CDR3 contains 12 residues. CDR3 in DNA: TGTGCCGGTAGTATTGTCCAAAATGAGCAGTTCTTC. Amino acid sequence: CAGSIVQNEQFF.

The V and J genes are TRBV20-1 and TRBJ1-5; D is unclear. Trimming stripped 3 bases from V and 0 bases from J, with 12 bases between. Per the germline V gene, CDR1 is DFQATT and CDR2 is SNEGSKA (reference sequence). This CDR3 is built from 15 residues. The CDR3 protein is CSASVRANSNQPQHF. CDR3 DNA sequence: TGCAGTGCTAGTGTTCGCGCTAATAGCAATCAGCCCCAGCATTTT.

This sequence joins TRBV19 and TRBJ1-1; the D gene is possibly TRBD1 (6 bases). With 6 bases removed from V and 4 bases from J, the gap between germline ends came to 15 bases. The CDR3 length is 14 residues. Germline assignment: CDR1 LNHDA and CDR2 SQIVND (reference sequence). The CDR3 spells CASSWGRSSTEAFF. The DNA for the CDR3 is TGTGCCAGTAGCTGGGGGCGAAGCTCCACTGAAGCTTTCTTT.

This clone has more than one count but fewer than ten. The genes are TRBV6-5 and TRBJ1-2; D gene ambiguous. The CDR3 sequence is 13 residues long. Between the trimmed V and J ends, which lost 5 bases and 8 bases, there was a span of 15 bases. The V gene's germline CDR1 is MNHEY and CDR2 SVGAGI. CDR3 sequence reads: CASSLLDTGGYTF. CDR3 DNA sequence: TGTGCCAGCAGTCTTCTTGACACTGGCGGCTACACCTTC.

The CDR3 reads CASSKLSGQGSLTAFF. For the CDR3, the DNA is TGTGCCAGTAGTAAGCTCTCGGGACAGGGCAGTCTAACAGCTTTCTTT. V usage is TRBV19 and J usage is TRBJ1-1, with 9 bases aligning to TRBD1. The ends lost 4 bases at V and 10 bases at J; junction bases unmatched: 16. CDR1 and CDR2 from the germline V gene are LNHDA and SQIVND (reference sequence). The CDR3 loop spans 16 amino acids.

DNA of the CDR3: TGTGCCAGCAGTTCCAAAGTCGGGCGGGGGGACTACGAGCAGTACTTC. Its translation is CASSSKVGRGDYEQYF. The V gene is TRBV6-5, the J gene TRBJ2-7; 8 nucleotides align to TRBD2. Germline trimming cut 4 bases from V and 3 bases from J; bases unmatched to any gene: 11. The CDR3 loop spans 16 amino acids. CDR1 and CDR2 from the germline V gene are MNHEY and SVGAGI.

The V and J genes are TRBV30 and TRBJ1-5, with a possible D match to TRBD1 (5 bases). V was clipped by 4 bases and J by 0 bases, with 10 bases between them. Germline CDR1 and CDR2: GTSNPN and SVGIG (reference sequence). This CDR3 region has 14 residues. Here the CDR3 reads CAWNQGFSNQPQHF. As DNA, the CDR3 is TGTGCCTGGAACCAGGGATTTAGCAATCAGCCCCAGCATTTT.

J is TRBJ2-2 and V is TRBV29-1; TRBD2 matches at 8 bases. The CDR3 is 15 residues long. J lost 2 bases, V lost 4 bases, and 6 bases had no gene match. Germline lookup yields CDR1 SQVTM and CDR2 ANQGSEA. The CDR3 loop is CSVGRRGDNTGELFF. For the CDR3, the DNA is TGCAGCGTTGGAAGGCGGGGGGACAACACCGGGGAGCTGTTTTTT.

The V call is TRBV6-5, the J call TRBJ1-1, with no clear D. The CDR3 covers 14 residues. Germline V CDR1 and CDR2: MNHEY, SVGAGI. The V end lost 6 bases, the J end lost 1 base, and 12 bases lay between the germline ends. CDR3 sequence reads: CASSARHKNTEAFF. The CDR3, as DNA: TGTGCCAGCAGCGCGCGACATAAGAACACTGAAGCTTTCTTT.

This chain uses TRBV5-1 with TRBJ1-1, with 8 nucleotides matching TRBD1. The CDR3 length is 15 residues. CDR1 and CDR2 (germline): SGHRS, YFSETQ. V shed 7 bases, J shed 1 base, and the junction held 9 bases outside the gene matches. Written as DNA, the CDR3 is TGCGCCAGCGGCGTTCAGGGGGCCGGGAACACTGAAGCTTTCTTT. Residues: CASGVQGAGNTEAFF.

V gene TRBV7-2 combines with J gene TRBJ1-1; D may be TRBD1 (5 bases). CDR1 and CDR2 (germline): SGHTA, FQGNSA. Between the trimmed V and J ends, which lost 5 bases and 2 bases, there was a span of 9 bases. CDR3 length: 13 amino acids. As DNA, the CDR3 is TGTGCCAGCAGCGCCCAGGGTAACACTGAAGCTTTCTTT. Translation gives CASSAQGNTEAFF.

The rearrangement uses TRBV5-4 and TRBJ1-2, with D tentatively TRBD1 (6 bases). The CDR3 has 14 residues. V was shortened by 0 bases and J by 7 bases, with 13 bases between the two germline ends. Per the germline V gene, CDR1 is SGHNT and CDR2 is YYREEE (reference sequence). This chain's CDR3 is CASSLAVGGGGYTF. The CDR3 bases are TGTGCCAGCAGCTTGGCAGTGGGAGGGGGTGGCTACACCTTC.

The chain links TRBV6-4 to TRBJ2-1; TRBD1 might be the D (5 bases). CDR1 and CDR2 from the germline V gene are MRHNA and SNTAGT. The CDR3 is made up of 16 amino acids. Trimming left V 0 bases short and J 1 base short, with 10 bases between. CDR3 amino acids: CASSDSGRASYNEQFF. The CDR3 DNA follows: TGTGCCAGCAGTGACTCTGGCAGGGCGTCCTACAATGAGCAGTTCTTC.

V and J are TRBV29-1 and TRBJ1-2, with 8 bases fitting TRBD1. The CDR3 contains 16 residues. J lost 2 bases, V lost 4 bases, and 12 bases had no gene match. The V gene's germline CDR1 is SQVTM and CDR2 ANQGSEA. The CDR3 nucleotides are TGCAGCGTTGCGGGACAGGTAGGACTCCTGAACTATGGCTACACCTTC. It codes for CSVAGQVGLLNYGYTF.

The CDR3 DNA is TGTGCCAGTAGTAGGACTAGCGACACCTACAATGAGCAGTTCTTC. Translating gives CASSRTSDTYNEQFF. The chain recombines TRBV19 with TRBJ2-1, with 9 nucleotides matching TRBD2. The trim removed 4 bases at V and 2 bases at J, leaving 3 bases unmatched. CDR3 length: 15 amino acids. Germline CDR1 and CDR2: LNHDA and SQIVND (reference sequence).

The rearrangement uses TRBV4-1 and TRBJ1-1; a possible D gene is TRBD1 (5 bases). Trimming pared 1 base from V and 11 bases from J, leaving 11 bases between. The CDR3 covers 12 residues. CDR1 is MGHRA and CDR2 is YSYEKL in the germline V gene. CDR3: CASSQGGGKAFF. The CDR3 nucleotides read TGCGCCAGCAGCCAAGGGGGCGGAAAGGCTTTCTTT.

The chain couples TRBV11-2 to TRBJ2-7, with 9 bases aligning to TRBD1. V gave up 5 bases and J gave up 5 bases; unmatched junction bases: 7. CDR3 length: 14 residues. Per the germline V gene, CDR1 is SGHAT and CDR2 is FQNNGV. The CDR3 DNA is TGTGCCAGCAGCGCGGGACAGGGCTTGAACGAGCAGTACTTC. This translates into CASSAGQGLNEQYF. Supplemented by reference TRBV11-2 and TRBJ2-7, the full variable domain reads EAGVAQSPRYKIIEKRQSVAFWCNPISGHATLYWYQQILGQGPKLLIQFQNNGVVDDSQLPKDRFSAERLKGVDSTLKIQPAKLEDSAVYLCASSAGQGLNEQYFGPGTRLTVT.

The V gene is TRBV3-1 (or the pseudogene TRBV3-2), the J gene TRBJ1-1; the D is unclear. Germline loops: CDR1 LGHDT, CDR2 YNNKEL (reference sequence). The CDR3 extends over 13 amino acids. The V gene lost 4 bases and the J gene lost 1 base, with 7 bases spanning the gap. This chain's CDR3 is CASSRSGNTEAFF. The DNA for the CDR3 is TGTGCCAGCAGCCGTTCGGGGAACACTGAAGCTTTCTTT.

The chain joins TRBV5-8 to TRBJ1-2, with 7 bases lining up with TRBD1. The CDR3 loop spans 13 amino acids. Germline CDR1 is SGHTS and CDR2 is YDEGEE. V was pared by 5 bases and J by 2 bases, with 3 bases of the junction left unmatched. The DNA for the CDR3 is TGTGCCAGCAGACAGACAGGGAACTATGGCTACACCTTC. This translates into CASRQTGNYGYTF.

The V and J genes are TRBV15 and TRBJ1-5; 9 bases map to TRBD1. CDR3 length: 18 residues. V dropped 1 base and J dropped 5; count of bases not matched to a gene: 12. Germline CDR1 reads LNHNV; CDR2 reads YYDKDF (reference sequence). CDR3 sequence reads: CATSRGGLKTGGYQPQHF. The CDR3 region has the DNA TGTGCCACCAGCAGAGGAGGATTAAAGACAGGGGGATATCAGCCCCAGCATTTT.

The DNA of the CDR3 is TGTGCCAGTAGTATTACCAATTGGGCAGACCTGAACACTGAAGCTTTCTTT. Translating gives CASSITNWADLNTEAFF. The chain recombines TRBV19 with TRBJ1-1; no clear D. This CDR3 is built from 17 residues. Per the germline V gene, CDR1 is LNHDA and CDR2 is SQIVND (reference sequence). V dropped 3 bases and J dropped 0 bases, with 17 bases sitting between them. Filled out from reference TRBV19 and TRBJ1-1, the complete variable domain reads DGGITQSPKYLFRKEGQNVTLSCEQNLNHDAMYWYRQDPGQGLRLIYYSQIVNDFQKGDIAEGYSVSREKKESFPLTVTSAQKNPTAFYLCASSITNWADLNTEAFFGQGTRLTVV.

The chain carries TRBV10-3 and TRBJ1-2; 9 bases align to TRBD1. Germline CDR1 is ENHRY and CDR2 is SYGVKD. There are 18 residues in the CDR3. The V and J ends lost 3 bases and 5 bases, in that order; junction bases with no gene match: 16. The CDR3 here is CAISERFRDREFGYGYTF. The CDR3 nucleotides are TGTGCCATCAGTGAACGATTCCGGGACAGGGAATTTGGGTATGGCTACACCTTC.